This note documents a single T cell receptor beta chain sequence. This CDR3 region has 15 residues. The germline gives CDR1 LGHNT, CDR2 FRNRAP. Trimming stripped 1 base from V and 5 bases from J, with 14 bases between. The data belong to a study of OX40 agonist ivuxolimab in advanced cancers. Background on the study: Among those treated, three patients had partial responses, one with hepatocellular carcinoma and two with cutaneous melanoma.

Measured with immunoSEQ multiplex PCR; TCRdb has only the in-frame clones, and not every one. The profile shows 60,000 to 85,000 clones, over 85% of them singletons. The material sequenced was CD4+ or CD8+ T cells sorted from blood, taken in a trial of the OX40 agonist ivuxolimab. The clonotype comes from an adult with an advanced solid tumor such as melanoma, head and neck, liver or kidney cancer. The rearrangement uses TRBV12-5 and TRBJ1-2, with D possibly TRBD1 on 5 matching bases. This chain's CDR3 is CASGLDPMEGYGYTF. The CDR3 nucleotides read TGTGCTAGTGGTTTGGACCCGATGGAGGGGTATGGCTACACCTTC.